Listed below are T cell receptor beta chains from one sample, sequenced in a study of blood T cell repertoires in COVID-19. Method: immunoSEQ multiplex PCR; TCRdb's copy keeps in-frame clones and lacks some. The table includes over 110,000 clones, roughly 84% detected once. Material: PBMCs or T cells enriched from blood (not recorded which). The receptors stem from a man between 50 and 59 years old in a cohort exposed to, infected with or recovered from COVID-19 (not recorded which). Each CDR3 is given with its conserved first and last residue. A D gene is named only where the DNA matches it firmly. The size of a clone is reported for some rows only, either as once, few or many, or as a class for expanded clones.

>TRBJ2-7|.|TRBV7-9|.
TGTGCCAGCAGTTACCGGGAAGAGCAGTACTTC
CASSYREEQYF
>TRBJ2-7|TRBD2|TRBV30|.
TGTGCCTGGAGTTTCGGGGGGGGAGCCTACGAGCAGTACTTC
CAWSFGGGAYEQYF
>TRBJ2-2|TRBD1|TRBV9|.
TGTGCCAGCAGCGTAGAAGGGACAGGGCTCGCGAACACCGGGGAGCTGTTTTTT
CASSVEGTGLANTGELFF
>TRBJ1-3|TRBD1|TRBV30|.
TGTGCCTGGATCGGAGCGGACAGGGCTCAAAACACCATATATTTT
CAWIGADRAQNTIYF
>TRBJ1-1|.|TRBV19|once
TGTGCCAGTAGTATAGTAGGGGGGGAGACTGAAGCTTTCTTT
CASSIVGGETEAFF
>TRBJ1-1|.|TRBV7-9|.
TGTGCCAGCAGCCCTGAATACAGGGACCCTGAAGCTTTCTTT
CASSPEYRDPEAFF
>TRBJ1-2|TRBD1|TRBV7-3|.
TGTGCCAGCAGCTCAGGGACAGGGGTAGGCTATGGCTACACCTTC
CASSSGTGVGYGYTF
>TRBJ2-7|.|TRBV19|.
TGTGCCAGTAGTATAGAAGGTCGGGGTCCCTACGAGCAGTACTTC
CASSIEGRGPYEQYF
>TRBJ2-1|TRBD1|TRBV27|once
TGTGCCAGCAGCAACTGGGACAGGGGGCGAAGTAATGAGCAGTTCTTC
CASSNWDRGRSNEQFF
>TRBJ1-2|TRBD1|TRBV10-1|.
TGCGCCAGCAGTGCCTACAGGGGGGACTATGGCTACACCTTC
CASSAYRGDYGYTF
>TRBJ2-2|.|TRBV7-9|.
TGTGCCAGCAGCTTAGGCAACTCGAACACCGGGGAGCTGTTTTTT
CASSLGNSNTGELFF
>TRBJ2-1|TRBD1|TRBV28|.
TGTGCCAGCAGCCGTACAGGGGGCCTTTGGAATGAGCAGTTCTTC
CASSRTGGLWNEQFF
>TRBJ2-7|TRBD2|TRBV7-9|.
TGTGCCAGCAGCCACCCAAGCTATGGGACTAGCGGCTACGAGCAGTACTTC
CASSHPSYGTSGYEQYF
>TRBJ2-2|.|TRBV7-6|.
TGTGCCAGCAGCGCGATTCTTAACACCGGGGAGCTGTTTTTT
CASSAILNTGELFF
>TRBJ2-2|.|TRBV27|once
TGTGCCAGCAGTTTCTTGGCCTCGGGGGACACCGGGGAGCTGTTTTTT
CASSFLASGDTGELFF
>TRBJ1-1|TRBD1|TRBV4-3|.
TGCGCCAGCAGCCACCTAGGGACAGCTACTGAAGCTTTCTTT
CASSHLGTATEAFF
>TRBJ2-3|TRBD2|TRBV7-9|.
TGTGCCAGCAGCTATATAGGGACTAGCCTCATGGGCACAGATACGCAGTATTTT
CASSYIGTSLMGTDTQYF
>TRBJ2-5|TRBD2|TRBV18|.
TGTGCCAGCTCACCTCCGCCGGGAGGCCAAGAGACCCAGTACTTC
CASSPPPGGQETQYF
>TRBJ2-2|.|TRBV10-3|.
TGTGCCATCAGCCCACGGACAGTGAACACCGGGGAGCTGTTTTTT
CAISPRTVNTGELFF
>TRBJ2-7|TRBD2|TRBV6-5|.
TGTGCCAGCAGTTACGGGGCGGGAGTGTACGAGCAGTACTTC
CASSYGAGVYEQYF
>TRBJ2-2|.|TRBV5-6|once
TGTGCCAGCAGCTTACAGGGGAACACCGGGGAGCTGTTTTTT
CASSLQGNTGELFF
>TRBJ2-5|TRBD2|TRBV15|.
TGTGCCACCAGCAGAGGCGGAGCGGGAGATCAAGAGACCCAGTACTTC
CATSRGGAGDQETQYF
>TRBJ2-2|.|TRBV7-6|.
TGTGCCAGCAGCTCCGGGGACTTAGGGGCCGGGGAGCTGTTTTTT
CASSSGDLGAGELFF
>TRBJ1-3|.|TRBV7-2|once
TGTGCCAGCAGCTTAGGATGGGCAGCCTCTGGAAACACCATATATTTT
CASSLGWAASGNTIYF
>TRBJ1-1|.|TRBV19|.
TGTGCCAGTAGCAGGGTCGGGGGAGGAACTGAAGCTTTCTTT
CASSRVGGGTEAFF
>TRBJ2-7|TRBD2|TRBV7-9|.
TGTGCCAGCAGCTTAGGGGGGACTAGCGGGACCTACGAGCAGTACTTC
CASSLGGTSGTYEQYF
>TRBJ2-5|TRBD2|TRBV2|once
TGTGCCAGCACCGGACTAGCCGAAGAGACCCAGTACTTC
CASTGLAEETQYF
>TRBJ2-7|TRBD1|TRBV10-3|once
TGTGCCATCAGTTCGACAGGGGTTAGTCGCGAGCAGTACTTC
CAISSTGVSREQYF
>TRBJ1-1|.|TRBV6-5|.
TGTGCCAGCAGTCCCCCCGCAGGGGCCACTGAAGCTTTCTTT
CASSPPAGATEAFF
>TRBJ2-1|TRBD2|TRBV18|.
TGTGCCAGCTCACCACAGGTCGGGGGGACTTACAATGAGCAGTTCTTC
CASSPQVGGTYNEQFF
>TRBJ2-7|.|TRBV18|.
TGTGCCAGCTCACCAAACAGGGCCTACGAGCAGTACTTC
CASSPNRAYEQYF
>TRBJ2-1|.|TRBV2|.
TGTGCCAGCACCCCCGGGAGTAGTTTCTACAATGAGCAGTTCTTC
CASTPGSSFYNEQFF
>TRBJ2-3|.|TRBV29-1|once
TGCAGCGGGTATTCGGGACTCCCAGATACGCAGTATTTT
CSGYSGLPDTQYF
>TRBJ1-1|TRBD1|TRBV27|.
TGTGCCAGCAGTCCGTATACCGGGACAGGGGGGAATGGGCTCGTAGCTTTCTTT
CASSPYTGTGGNGLVAFF
>TRBJ2-7|.|TRBV28|.
TGTGCCAGCAGTTCCACAGGTGCCGTCTCCTACGAGCAGTACTTC
CASSSTGAVSYEQYF
>TRBJ2-2|.|TRBV11-2|once
TGTGCCAGCAGCCAGGGGGGTGACACCGGGGAGCTGTTTTTT
CASSQGGDTGELFF
>TRBJ2-1|.|TRBV7-2|once
TGTGCCAGCAGCTTAGCGGCGACCCTCGGCGGCAATGAGCAGTTCTTC
CASSLAATLGGNEQFF
>TRBJ2-7|.|TRBV15|.
TGTGCCACCAGCAGAGACGATAAGGCGGGACTCCCATACTACGAGCAGTACTTC
CATSRDDKAGLPYYEQYF
>TRBJ2-2|TRBD1|TRBV6-1|.
TGTGCCAGCAGTGCCCTCCGAGGACAGGTCACCGGGGAGCTGTTTTTT
CASSALRGQVTGELFF
>TRBJ1-2|.|TRBV21-1|.
TGTGCCAGCAGCGTGACAGGGGGGGTCGATGGCTACACCTTC
CASSVTGGVDGYTF
>TRBJ2-7|.|TRBV9|.
TGTGCCAGCTCCCCTAGCTCCTACGAGCAGTACTTC
CASSPSSYEQYF
>TRBJ2-1|TRBD2|TRBV11-1|.
TGTGCCAGCAGACAACCCGGGACTAGCGATGGTGAGCAGTTCTTC
CASRQPGTSDGEQFF
>TRBJ2-7|.|TRBV7-2|.
TGTGCCAGCAGCTTAAACAGGCCCCACGAGCAGTACTTC
CASSLNRPHEQYF
>TRBJ1-1|.|TRBV5-6|.
TGTGCCAGCAGCTTGGGCGCTGAAGCTTTCTTT
CASSLGAEAFF